The 4 T cell receptor beta chains presented below share a single source sample, sequenced in a study of neurological immune-mediated disorders. TCRdb called the 5' RACE reads again in MiXCR, with one record for every CDR3 protein. The data show under 60,000 distinct CDR3 sequences, with over 4.5% seen just once and over 1.2% held by the top ten. The specimen sequenced was CD4+ T cells from blood. These receptors came from a woman aged 18 to 35 with multiple sclerosis.

This clonotype was counted many times. The chain carries TRBV12-3 or TRBV12-4 and TRBJ2-7; 9 bases align to TRBD2. The CDR3 is 14 amino acids. Losses at the gene ends were 6 bases for V and 3 bases for J; bases not matched to a gene: 6. Written as DNA, the CDR3 is TGTGCCAGCAGCGTGACTAGCGGAAACTACGAGCAGTACTTC. Amino acid sequence: CASSVTSGNYEQYF.

This clonotype was observed many times. The V call is TRBV12-3 or TRBV12-4, the J call TRBJ1-1, with a weak D call TRBD1 (5 bases). This CDR3 spans 13 amino acids. Trimming took off 2 bases at V and 4 bases at J, with 8 bases between the two ends. CDR3 sequence reads: CASSLQGFTEAFF. The CDR3 nucleotides are TGTGCCAGCAGTTTACAGGGTTTCACTGAAGCTTTCTTT.

This clonotype was observed many times. V is TRBV20-1 and J is TRBJ2-2; no firm D call. The CDR3 length is 15 residues. Germline CDR1 and CDR2: DFQATT and SNEGSKA (reference sequence). Deletions cut 0 bases from V and 1 base from J, with 9 bases between. The CDR3 DNA reads TGCAGTGCTAGAGACGGCAGCTTGAACACCGGGGAGCTGTTTTTT. It codes for CSARDGSLNTGELFF.

This clonotype has at least ten counts. The chain has TRBV7-2 and TRBJ1-5; the D gene is possibly TRBD1 (5 bases). The CDR3 length is 15 residues. The germline V gene has CDR1 SGHTA and CDR2 FQGNSA. With 4 bases removed from V and 7 bases from J, the gap between germline ends came to 17 bases. Written as DNA, the CDR3 is TGTGCCAGCAGCTATATAGGCGGGGCGGGACAGCCCCAGCATTTT. As protein: CASSYIGGAGQPQHF.